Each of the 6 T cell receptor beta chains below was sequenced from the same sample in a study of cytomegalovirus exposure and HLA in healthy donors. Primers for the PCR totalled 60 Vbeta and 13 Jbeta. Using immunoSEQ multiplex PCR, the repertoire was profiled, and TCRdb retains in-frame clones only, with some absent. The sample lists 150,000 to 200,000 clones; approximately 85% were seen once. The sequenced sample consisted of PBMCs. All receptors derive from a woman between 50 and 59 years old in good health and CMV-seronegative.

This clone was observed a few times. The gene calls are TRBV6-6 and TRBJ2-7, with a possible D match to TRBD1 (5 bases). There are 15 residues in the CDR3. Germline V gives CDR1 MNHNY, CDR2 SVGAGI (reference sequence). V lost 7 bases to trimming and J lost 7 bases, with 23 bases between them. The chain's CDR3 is CASTNRRAQEWEQYF. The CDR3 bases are TGTGCCAGCACCAACCGCAGGGCCCAGGAGTGGGAGCAGTACTTC.

The CDR3 coding sequence is TGCGCCAGCAGCCAAGCTAGCGGGGCAGCCTTGTTCCAAGAGACCCAGTACTTC. Encoded protein: CASSQASGAALFQETQYF. This rearrangement joins TRBV4-1 to TRBJ2-5, with 9 nucleotides matching TRBD2. The V and J ends lost 1 base and 1 base, in that order; junction bases with no gene match: 10. CDR1 is MGHRA and CDR2 is YSYEKL in the germline V gene. The CDR3 contains 18 residues.

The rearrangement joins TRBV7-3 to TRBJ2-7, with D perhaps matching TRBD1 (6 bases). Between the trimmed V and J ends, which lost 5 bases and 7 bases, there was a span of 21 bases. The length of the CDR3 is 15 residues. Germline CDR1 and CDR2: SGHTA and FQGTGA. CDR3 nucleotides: TGTGCCAGCAGCGTCACCGGGACACCGTACGTAGAGCAGTACTTC. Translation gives CASSVTGTPYVEQYF.

CDR3 amino acids: CASSRGTNYGYTF. The CDR3 DNA is TGTGCCAGCAGCCGGGGGACTAACTATGGCTACACCTTC. The chain uses TRBV5-6 and TRBJ1-2; tentative D call: TRBD1 (5 bases). The CDR3 spans 13 residues. V lost 4 bases, J lost 0 bases, and 7 bases lay in between. Germline-derived CDR1 and CDR2 are SGHDT and YYEEEE.

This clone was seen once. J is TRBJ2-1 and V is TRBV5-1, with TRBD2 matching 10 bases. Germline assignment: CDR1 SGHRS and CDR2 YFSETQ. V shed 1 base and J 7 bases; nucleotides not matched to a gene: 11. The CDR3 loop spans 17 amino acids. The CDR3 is CASSLWSSGSSSNEQFF. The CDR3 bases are TGCGCCAGCAGCTTGTGGTCTAGCGGGAGTTCATCAAATGAGCAGTTCTTC. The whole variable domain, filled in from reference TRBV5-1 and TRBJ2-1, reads KAGVTQTPRYLIKTRGQQVTLSCSPISGHRSVSWYQQTPGQGLQFLFEYFSETQRNKGNFPGRFSGRQFSNSRSEMNVSTLELGDSALYLCASSLWSSGSSSNEQFFGPGTRLTVL.

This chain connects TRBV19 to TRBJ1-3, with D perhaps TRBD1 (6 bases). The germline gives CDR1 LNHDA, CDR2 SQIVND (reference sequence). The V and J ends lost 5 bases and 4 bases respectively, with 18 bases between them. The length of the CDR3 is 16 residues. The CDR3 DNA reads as TGTGCCAGTAGTTTCCGAGGACAGTCGGCGGGAAACACCATATATTTT. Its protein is CASSFRGQSAGNTIYF.